The rows below give T cell receptor beta chains drawn from one sample of a study of blood T cell repertoires in COVID-19. Sequencing was performed with immunoSEQ multiplex PCR; in TCRdb, only in-frame clones are kept and a portion is missing. The table has a few hundred thousand clones, over 85% seen once. What was sequenced was peripheral blood. The receptors originated from a young man with COVID-19, enrolled during active disease. Both conserved end residues are part of each CDR3. The order of the fields is V gene, D gene, clone size, CDR3 length, J gene, CDR3 protein, CDR3 DNA. D genes are given only for firm matches. Rows give clone size only sometimes, using once, few, many, or a class for an expanded clone.

V: TRBV6-6
D: NA
size: NA
length: 15
J: TRBJ1-4
CDR3: CASSYSGRVGEKLFF
DNA: TGTGCCAGCAGTTACTCGGGCAGGGTAGGAGAAAAACTGTTTTTT

V: TRBV19
D: TRBD1
size: NA
length: 16
J: TRBJ1-1
CDR3: CASSDTTGVGNTEAFF
DNA: TGTGCCAGTAGTGATACCACAGGGGTGGGGAACACTGAAGCTTTCTTT

V: TRBV5-5
D: NA
size: NA
length: 15
J: TRBJ2-7
CDR3: CASSFVGTPDYEQYF
DNA: TGTGCCAGCAGCTTCGTCGGGACACCCGACTACGAGCAGTACTTC

V: TRBV5-4
D: TRBD2
size: NA
length: 15
J: TRBJ2-1
CDR3: CASSLGLALYNEQFF
DNA: TGTGCCAGCAGCTTAGGACTAGCGTTGTACAATGAGCAGTTCTTC

V: TRBV5-1
D: TRBD2
size: NA
length: 16
J: TRBJ2-5
CDR3: CASSLATSGRGETQYF
DNA: TGCGCCAGCAGCTTGGCTACTAGCGGGAGAGGGGAGACCCAGTACTTC

V: TRBV19
D: NA
size: NA
length: 18
J: TRBJ2-2
CDR3: CASSNWFSSSSDTGELFF
DNA: TGTGCCAGTAGCAACTGGTTTTCCTCCTCCTCTGACACCGGGGAGCTGTTTTTT

V: TRBV6-5
D: TRBD1
size: few
length: 12
J: TRBJ1-1
CDR3: CASSYRTGKAFF
DNA: TGTGCCAGCAGCTACCGGACAGGGAAAGCTTTCTTT

V: TRBV6-5
D: TRBD1
size: NA
length: 15
J: TRBJ1-2
CDR3: CASSYDGQGANGYTF
DNA: TGTGCCAGCAGTTACGACGGACAGGGGGCGAATGGCTACACCTTC

V: TRBV6-5
D: TRBD1
size: NA
length: 14
J: TRBJ2-1
CDR3: CASGGTGSYNEQFF
DNA: TGTGCCAGCGGGGGGACAGGATCCTACAATGAGCAGTTCTTC

V: TRBV5-4
D: TRBD2
size: NA
length: 16
J: TRBJ2-5
CDR3: CASSLMREGRSKTQYF
DNA: TGTGCCAGCAGCTTGATGCGGGAGGGCCGATCAAAGACCCAGTACTTC

V: TRBV7-9
D: NA
size: NA
length: 14
J: TRBJ1-1
CDR3: CASSLSRENTEAFF
DNA: TGTGCCAGCAGCTTAAGCAGGGAGAACACTGAAGCTTTCTTT

V: TRBV28
D: TRBD1
size: NA
length: 14
J: TRBJ1-6
CDR3: CASKVGQGTSPLHF
DNA: TGTGCCAGCAAGGTGGGACAGGGCACTTCACCCCTCCACTTT

V: TRBV19
D: TRBD1
size: NA
length: 13
J: TRBJ2-5
CDR3: CASRRDRGETQYF
DNA: TGTGCCAGTAGGCGGGACAGGGGGGAGACCCAGTACTTC

V: TRBV27
D: TRBD1
size: NA
length: 15
J: TRBJ1-1
CDR3: CASSTQTGNPPEAFF
DNA: TGTGCCAGCAGTACCCAGACAGGGAACCCGCCTGAAGCTTTCTTT

V: TRBV30
D: NA
size: NA
length: 15
J: TRBJ2-5
CDR3: CAYFLPGHKTETQYF
DNA: TGTGCCTACTTCCTCCCGGGACACAAAACAGAGACCCAGTACTTC

V: TRBV19
D: NA
size: NA
length: 15
J: TRBJ2-7
CDR3: CASSISSGTEYEQYF
DNA: TGTGCCAGTAGTATTAGTAGCGGGACAGAATACGAGCAGTACTTC

V: TRBV27
D: TRBD1
size: NA
length: 16
J: TRBJ1-5
CDR3: CASSMTGGVLSQPQHF
DNA: TGTGCCAGCAGCATGACAGGGGGCGTTCTGTCGCAGCCCCAGCATTTT

V: TRBV2
D: NA
size: NA
length: 12
J: TRBJ2-5
CDR3: CASSNLRETQYF
DNA: TGTGCCAGCAGCAACCTCCGGGAGACCCAGTACTTC

V: TRBV6-5
D: NA
size: NA
length: 12
J: TRBJ1-2
CDR3: CASSRTGNGYTF
DNA: TGTGCCAGCAGTCGGACTGGGAATGGCTACACCTTC

V: TRBV13
D: NA
size: NA
length: 16
J: TRBJ1-4
CDR3: CASSFGQGTTNEKLFF
DNA: TGTGCCAGCAGCTTCGGTCAGGGGACAACTAATGAAAAACTGTTTTTT

V: TRBV9
D: TRBD2
size: NA
length: 13
J: TRBJ2-1
CDR3: CASTVNSGNEQFF
DNA: TGTGCCAGCACCGTCAATAGCGGGAATGAGCAGTTCTTC

V: TRBV9
D: NA
size: NA
length: 13
J: TRBJ1-1
CDR3: CASSAEGQEEAFF
DNA: TGTGCCAGCAGCGCGGAGGGGCAGGAGGAAGCTTTCTTT

V: TRBV6-5
D: TRBD1
size: NA
length: 14
J: TRBJ2-7
CDR3: CASSSGTGPYEQYF
DNA: TGTGCCAGCTCATCCGGGACAGGCCCTTACGAGCAGTACTTC

V: TRBV5-1
D: TRBD1
size: NA
length: 15
J: TRBJ1-2
CDR3: CASSPSGQVNYGYTF
DNA: TGCGCCAGCAGCCCGAGTGGACAGGTTAACTATGGCTACACCTTC

V: TRBV11-3
D: NA
size: NA
length: 15
J: TRBJ2-3
CDR3: CASSHSGGYTDTQYF
DNA: TGTGCCAGCAGCCATTCTGGAGGCTACACAGATACGCAGTATTTT

V: TRBV2
D: TRBD1
size: NA
length: 13
J: TRBJ2-5
CDR3: CASTTTGQETQYF
DNA: TGTGCCAGCACTACGACAGGGCAAGAGACCCAGTACTTC

V: TRBV2
D: TRBD1
size: NA
length: 14
J: TRBJ1-5
CDR3: CASSDDREGQPQHF
DNA: TGTGCCAGCAGTGACGACAGGGAAGGCCAGCCCCAGCATTTT

V: TRBV12-3/TRBV12-4
D: NA
size: NA
length: 12
J: TRBJ1-1
CDR3: CASSHMNTEAFF
DNA: TGTGCCAGCAGCCACATGAACACTGAAGCTTTCTTT

V: TRBV7-3
D: TRBD1
size: NA
length: 20
J: TRBJ2-6
CDR3: CASSLLGRGQGGSGANVLTF
DNA: TGTGCCAGCAGCTTATTGGGGCGGGGACAGGGAGGCTCTGGGGCCAACGTCCTGACTTTC

V: TRBV4-1
D: NA
size: once
length: 17
J: TRBJ2-3
CDR3: CASSAAFLALAEDTQYF
DNA: TGCGCCAGCAGCGCCGCGTTTCTAGCCCTGGCAGAAGATACGCAGTATTTT

V: TRBV5-4
D: TRBD1
size: NA
length: 14
J: TRBJ1-1
CDR3: CASSWGQGGAEAFF
DNA: TGTGCCAGCAGCTGGGGACAGGGAGGGGCTGAAGCTTTCTTT

V: TRBV9
D: TRBD2
size: NA
length: 17
J: TRBJ2-7
CDR3: CASTDTKPSGSSYEQYF
DNA: TGTGCCAGCACCGATACGAAGCCTAGCGGGAGCTCCTACGAGCAGTACTTC

V: TRBV7-2
D: TRBD2
size: NA
length: 18
J: TRBJ2-7
CDR3: CASSLKNELAGTSYEQYF
DNA: TGTGCCAGCAGCCTGAAGAACGAACTAGCGGGGACGTCCTACGAGCAGTACTTC

V: TRBV6-5
D: TRBD1
size: NA
length: 13
J: TRBJ1-6
CDR3: CAISGTGVSPLHF
DNA: TGTGCCATCTCCGGGACAGGGGTATCACCCCTCCACTTT

V: TRBV30
D: TRBD1
size: few
length: 15
J: TRBJ1-5
CDR3: CAWSVSGGINQPQHF
DNA: TGTGCCTGGAGTGTATCAGGGGGCATCAATCAGCCCCAGCATTTT

V: TRBV27
D: NA
size: NA
length: 15
J: TRBJ1-6
CDR3: CASSSGAGPNSPLHF
DNA: TGTGCCAGCAGTTCCGGCGCAGGTCCGAATTCACCCCTCCACTTT

V: TRBV14
D: TRBD1
size: NA
length: 16
J: TRBJ2-7
CDR3: CASSQPGTGAGYEQYF
DNA: TGTGCCAGCAGCCAACCCGGGACAGGTGCGGGCTACGAGCAGTACTTC

V: TRBV12-3/TRBV12-4
D: NA
size: NA
length: 13
J: TRBJ2-1
CDR3: CASSSTTYNEQFF
DNA: TGTGCCAGCAGTTCTACTACTTACAATGAGCAGTTCTTC

V: TRBV6-2/TRBV6-3
D: TRBD2
size: once
length: 17
J: TRBJ2-1
CDR3: CASSYSRTSGSSNEQFF
DNA: TGTGCCAGCAGTTACTCCCGGACTAGCGGGAGTAGTAATGAGCAGTTCTTC